This is a list of T cell receptor beta chains from one sample in a study of blood T cells in healthy people across ages. TCRdb reprocessed the 5' RACE reads with MiXCR, giving one entry per CDR3 protein. The sample lists around 2 million distinct CDR3 sequences, about two fifths seen once, with 23% in the top ten. The sequenced sample was blood. Receptor source: a human donor in good health. Both conserved end residues are part of each CDR3. D genes are given only for firm matches. Expanded clones get a size class; other rows say once, few or many, or leave the size out.

v_call	d_call	clone_size	j_call	cdr3_aa	cdr3_nt
TRBV7-9	.	.	TRBJ2-4	CASEGLGEQYF	TGTGCCAGCGAGGGTTTGGGTGAGCAGTACTTC
TRBV4-3	.	few	TRBJ2-5	CAPNPRSGVGGRKETQYF	TGCGCCCCTAACCCAAGATCAGGCGTGGGGGGCCGGAAAGAGACCCAGTACTTC
TRBV4-3	.	few	TRBJ2-5	CASSQDGGGSETQYF	TGCGCCAGCAGCCAAGATGGTGGGGGGTCTGAGACCCAGTACTTC
TRBV9	TRBD2	.	TRBJ2-1	CASSPNAGEGNEQFF	TGTGCCAGCAGCCCCAATGCGGGGGAGGGAAATGAGCAGTTCTTC
TRBV29-1	.	.	TRBJ2-3	CSVGFDTFTDTQCF	TGCAGCGTTGGTTTTGACACCTTCACAGATACGCAGTGTTTT
TRBV30	.	few	TRBJ1-3	CAWSVNGRNTIYF	TGTGCCTGGAGTGTAAATGGGAGAAACACCATATATTTT
TRBV28	.	.	TRBJ1-6	CASQPGRHNSPLHF	TGTGCCAGCCAACCGGGACGGCATAATTCACCCCTCCACTTT
TRBV12-3/TRBV12-4	.	.	TRBJ1-5	CASSSTGMPQHF	TGTGCCAGCAGTTCGACAGGAATGCCCCAGCATTTT
TRBV5-1	.	.	TRBJ2-7	CASSQTRDGEQYF	TGCGCCAGCAGCCAAACCCGGGACGGCGAGCAGTACTTC
TRBV4-3	.	once	TRBJ2-6	CASSQEGAGANVRTF	TGCGCCAGCAGCCAAGAAGGCGCTGGGGCCAACGTCCGGACTTTC
TRBV9	.	many	TRBJ2-3	CASSVGGGGTDTQYF	TGTGCCAGCAGCGTAGGCGGCGGGGGCACAGATACGCAGTATTTT
TRBV28	.	.	TRBJ2-5	CASSYLAPGETQYF	TGTGCCAGCAGTTACCTAGCGCCAGGGGAGACCCAGTACTTC
TRBV4-3	.	.	TRBJ2-2	CASSQDYQFTGELFF	TGCGCCAGCAGCCAAGATTACCAATTCACCGGGGAGCTGTTTTTT
TRBV14	.	.	TRBJ2-1	CASSQVQGWNEQFF	TGTGCCAGCAGCCAGGTACAGGGATGGAATGAGCAGTTCTTC
TRBV6-2/TRBV6-3	.	few	TRBJ1-1	CASSYSNLGEAFF	TGTGCCAGCAGTTACTCGAATTTAGGGGAAGCTTTCTTT
TRBV5-5	.	.	TRBJ2-1	CASSLDSFAYNEQFF	TGTGCCAGCAGCTTGGACAGTTTCGCGTACAATGAGCAGTTCTTC
TRBV20-1	.	.	TRBJ1-2	CSARDLSKDSYYGYTF	TGCAGTGCTAGAGATTTATCTAAGGATTCCTACTATGGCTACACCTTC
TRBV20-1	.	.	TRBJ1-1	CSASLGAGTEAFF	TGCAGTGCTAGCCTAGGGGCGGGTACTGAAGCTTTCTTT
TRBV6-5	.	few	TRBJ1-2	CASSSGTVFHTF	TGTGCCAGCAGTTCCGGGACGGTTTTCCACACCTTC
TRBV7-2	.	.	TRBJ2-4	CASSLAYRFSSKNIQYF	TGTGCCAGCAGCTTAGCCTACAGGTTCTCTTCAAAGAACATTCAGTACTTC
TRBV12-3/TRBV12-4	TRBD1	many	TRBJ2-4	CASSPTGARKNIQYF	TGTGCCAGCAGCCCGACAGGGGCCCGAAAAAACATTCAGTACTTC
TRBV5-1	.	few	TRBJ2-6	CASSRDNRSGANVLTF	TGCGCCAGCAGCCGGGACAACCGCTCTGGGGCCAACGTCCTGACTTTC
TRBV4-2	.	.	TRBJ1-5	CACSPVGGDQPQHF	TGTGCCTGCAGCCCAGTTGGGGGGGATCAGCCCCAGCATTTT
TRBV29-1	TRBD2	.	TRBJ2-5	CSVSSGAEETQYF	TGCAGCGTCTCTAGCGGGGCAGAAGAGACCCAGTACTTC